The 28 T cell receptor beta chains presented below share a single source sample, sequenced in a study of blood T cell repertoires in COVID-19 (dated by TCRdb to 2020 to 2022). The library relied on the immunoSEQ multiplex PCR assay. TCRdb took over this immuneACCESS table, retaining in-frame rearrangements with V and J assigned. Such tables are incomplete; in checked studies, under half of the missing clones stem from an unresolved V gene, and the remainder is unexplained. Here the sample has about 70,000 clones; 70% to 85% occur a single time. 1.5% to 2% of the sample goes to the ten largest clones. The sequenced sample consisted of peripheral blood. These receptors came from a woman aged 60 to 75 with acute or convalescent COVID-19.

The V and J genes are TRBV5-4 and TRBJ2-7, with 13 bases fitting TRBD2. The CDR3 consists of 15 residues. Germline CDR1 reads SGHNT; CDR2 reads YYREEE (reference sequence). V shed 4 bases, J shed 5 bases, and the junction held 6 bases outside the gene matches. The CDR3 DNA reads as TGTGCCAGCAGCATCGGGACTAGCGGGGCCCACGAGCAGTACTTC. It translates to CASSIGTSGAHEQYF.

The chain combines TRBV15 with TRBJ1-4, with a weak D call TRBD1 (6 bases). The length of the CDR3 is 13 residues. Germline CDR1 reads LNHNV; CDR2 reads YYDKDF (reference sequence). V lost 5 bases and J lost 7, with 11 bases in between. The CDR3 loop reads CATSQSRGEKLFF. In DNA form, the CDR3 reads TGTGCCACCAGCCAAAGCAGGGGTGAAAAACTGTTTTTT.

The chain couples TRBV5-1 to TRBJ1-2, with 10 bases matching TRBD1. This CDR3 contains 17 residues. V shed 4 bases and J 6 bases; nucleotides not matched to a gene: 15. Per germline, CDR1 SGHRS and CDR2 YFSETQ. CDR3 nucleotides: TGCGCCAGCAGCCCCGGCGCCACGATCGGGACAGGGGATGGCTACACCTTC. Its protein product is CASSPGATIGTGDGYTF.

The chain employs TRBV18 and TRBJ1-1; TRBD1 matches at 7 bases. Germline loops: CDR1 KGHSH, CDR2 LQKENI. This CDR3 comprises 17 residues. Trimming at V came to 3 bases and at J to 0 bases, leaving 10 bases not matched to a gene. In DNA form, the CDR3 reads TGTGCCAGCTCACCCTCAGGGGGACAGATCATGAACACTGAAGCTTTCTTT. It codes for CASSPSGGQIMNTEAFF.

V usage is TRBV30 and J usage is TRBJ1-2; 10 bases align to TRBD1. This CDR3 has 15 residues. The V gene end was trimmed by 7 bases and the J gene end by 4 bases; junction bases not matched to a gene: 12. The germline gives CDR1 GTSNPN, CDR2 SVGIG (reference sequence). CDR3 loop: CASPSMDRGFYGYTF. DNA for the CDR3: TGTGCCTCACCATCCATGGACAGGGGGTTCTATGGCTACACCTTC.

This clone has just a few counts. This chain joins TRBV2 and TRBJ2-7; 7 bases fit TRBD1. Germline-derived CDR1 and CDR2 are SNHLY and FYNNEI. The V gene end was trimmed by 5 bases and the J gene end by 6 bases; junction bases not matched to a gene: 7. The CDR3 loop spans 13 amino acids. This CDR3 is CASSTGTAAEQYF. The CDR3 nucleotides are TGTGCCAGCAGTACCGGGACAGCGGCCGAGCAGTACTTC.

The rearrangement uses TRBV5-4 and TRBJ2-7; D is unresolved. Germline CDR1 is SGHNT and CDR2 is YYREEE (reference sequence). Trimming removed 3 bases from V and 3 bases from J, with 4 bases in between. There are 11 residues in the CDR3. This CDR3 is CASSSLYEQYF. The CDR3 DNA reads TGTGCCAGCAGCTCCCTCTACGAGCAGTACTTC. The variable domain in full, with the rest retrieved from reference TRBV5-4 and TRBJ2-7, is ETGVTQSPTHLIKTRGQQVTLRCSSQSGHNTVSWYQQALGQGPQFIFQYYREEENGRGNFPPRFSGLQFPNYSSELNVNALELDDSALYLCASSSLYEQYFGPGTRLTVT.

A single count supports this clone. This chain uses TRBV7-9 with TRBJ2-1; 10 bases are shared with TRBD1. V lost 3 bases and J lost 4; bases outside the gene matches: 3. This CDR3 comprises 15 residues. Germline V gives CDR1 SEHNR, CDR2 FQNEAQ (reference sequence). CDR3 in amino acids: CASSLTGGSYNEQFF. CDR3 coding DNA: TGTGCCAGCAGCTTGACAGGGGGCTCGTACAATGAGCAGTTCTTC.

This chain joins TRBV5-1 and TRBJ2-3, with a tentative D call TRBD2 (5 bases). CDR1 SGHRS and CDR2 YFSETQ come from the germline V gene. The CDR3 runs to 17 residues. The germline V and J ends were trimmed by 0 bases and 0 bases, with 14 bases remaining between them. The DNA for the CDR3 is TGCGCCAGCAGCTTGGGACCCACGGGGTCTAGCACAGATACGCAGTATTTT. Translated: CASSLGPTGSSTDTQYF.

As DNA, the CDR3 is TGTGCCAGCAGTCCGGGACAGGGTTTAGGGACCCAGTACTTC. This encodes CASSPGQGLGTQYF. The rearrangement joins TRBV6-5 to TRBJ2-5; 9 bases map to TRBD1. The CDR3 loop spans 14 amino acids. Germline CDR1 MNHEY, CDR2 SVGAGI. V trimming: 5 bases; J trimming: 7 bases; junction bases outside the gene matches: 8.

This chain connects TRBV19 to TRBJ2-3, with 12 bases matching TRBD1. The germline CDR1 and CDR2 sequences are LNHDA and SQIVND (reference sequence). The CDR3 length is 19 residues. V trimming: 6 bases; J trimming: 2 bases; junction bases outside the gene matches: 15. The CDR3 loop is CASRPSGTGGLWDTDTQYF. CDR3 nucleotides: TGTGCCAGTAGACCCTCCGGGACAGGGGGCCTTTGGGACACAGATACGCAGTATTTT.

The chain couples TRBV2 to TRBJ2-1; weak D call: TRBD2 (6 bases). Between the trimmed V and J ends, which lost 8 bases and 7 bases, there was a span of 18 bases. The CDR3 runs to 14 residues. Germline V gives CDR1 SNHLY, CDR2 FYNNEI. The CDR3 DNA follows: TGTGCCAGCTGGGGACTCGTCAAGTTTAATGAGCAGTTCTTC. Encoded protein: CASWGLVKFNEQFF.

The CDR3 here is CASRPAGTDTQYF. In DNA form, the CDR3 reads TGTGCCAGCAGGCCAGCGGGGACAGATACGCAGTATTTT. V and J are TRBV27 and TRBJ2-3, with TRBD2 matching over 7 bases. Germline-derived CDR1 and CDR2 are MNHEY and SMNVEV (reference sequence). The CDR3 totals 13 residues. Trimming took 6 bases from V and 3 from J; bases not matched to a gene: 3.

The chain uses TRBV7-2 and TRBJ1-2; D is uncertain. Trimming removed 5 bases at V and 5 bases at J, with 15 bases between. Per germline, CDR1 SGHTA and CDR2 FQGNSA. The CDR3 contains 14 residues. DNA for the CDR3: TGTGCCAGCAGCCTTCGGCAGACTGGATATGGCTACACCTTC. Protein sequence: CASSLRQTGYGYTF. The variable domain in full, with the rest retrieved from reference TRBV7-2 and TRBJ1-2, is GAGVSQSPSNKVTEKGKDVELRCDPISGHTALYWYRQSLGQGLEFLIYFQGNSAPDKSGLPSDRFSAERTGGSVSTLTIQRTQQEDSAVYLCASSLRQTGYGYTFGSGTRLTVV.

The chain employs TRBV2 and TRBJ1-5, with TRBD1 as a possible D gene (5 bases). Trimming stripped 6 bases from V and 4 bases from J, with 10 bases between. CDR1 is SNHLY, CDR2 FYNNEI, per germline. The CDR3 is 13 amino acids. The CDR3 nucleotides read TGTGCCAGCAGAGGGGATTTTAATCAGCCCCAGCATTTT. Translating it yields CASRGDFNQPQHF.

This chain connects TRBV3-1 (or the pseudogene TRBV3-2) to TRBJ2-5; 7 nucleotides line up with TRBD2. CDR1 and CDR2 from the germline V gene are LGHDT and YNNKEL (reference sequence). After removal of 0 bases from V and 3 bases from J, the junction contained 4 bases not matched to a gene. CDR3 length equals 15 residues. The CDR3 region is CASSQDELAKETQYF. The CDR3 region has the DNA TGTGCCAGCAGCCAAGATGAACTAGCGAAAGAGACCCAGTACTTC.

The V and J genes are TRBV2 and TRBJ2-7, with a weak D call TRBD2 (5 bases). Germline CDR1 SNHLY, CDR2 FYNNEI. Trimming removed 6 bases at V and 2 bases at J, with 14 bases between. The CDR3 contains 14 residues. The DNA of the CDR3 is TGTGCCAGCAGAGGCCGGGATTACACCTACGAGCAGTACTTC. Protein: CASRGRDYTYEQYF.

This clone was picked up a small number of times. The chain carries TRBV4-1 and TRBJ2-7; the D is unclear. V dropped 0 bases and J dropped 3 bases, with 9 bases sitting between them. CDR1 and CDR2 (germline): MGHRA, YSYEKL. The CDR3 runs 14 residues. The CDR3 region is CASSQDEEYYEQYF. DNA of the CDR3: TGCGCCAGCAGCCAAGATGAGGAGTACTACGAGCAGTACTTC.

The CDR3 loop reads CASSINQGLNEQFF. Written as DNA, the CDR3 is TGTGCCAGCAGCATAAACCAGGGGCTCAATGAGCAGTTCTTC. The V call is TRBV7-9, the J call TRBJ2-1, with D perhaps matching TRBD1 (6 bases). Germline CDR1 and CDR2: SEHNR and FQNEAQ (reference sequence). The V and J ends lost 5 bases and 6 bases respectively, with 14 bases between them. The CDR3 spans 14 residues.

This clone was detected only a few times. The genes are TRBV7-2 and TRBJ2-7; a possible D gene is TRBD1 (6 bases). The germline CDR1 and CDR2 sequences are SGHTA and FQGNSA. V lost 1 base and J 6 bases, leaving 10 bases between the germline ends. The CDR3 contains 13 residues. The DNA of the CDR3 is TGTGCCAGCAGCTTAGACAGGGTGGGCGAGCAGTACTTC. This sequence encodes CASSLDRVGEQYF.

The chain is built from TRBV9 and TRBJ1-3; no reliable D call. Germline V lookup: CDR1 SGDLS, CDR2 YYNGEE. This CDR3 is built from 15 residues. Trimming left V 0 bases short and J 2 bases short, with 9 bases between. The chain's CDR3 is CASSVDGGPGNTIYF. Written as DNA, the CDR3 is TGTGCCAGCAGCGTAGACGGAGGCCCTGGAAACACCATATATTTT.

The gene calls are TRBV9 and TRBJ2-5; 12 bases match TRBD2. From germline, CDR1 is SGDLS and CDR2 YYNGEE. The J segment lost 1 base and the V segment lost 2 bases, leaving 3 bases of the junction unmatched. This CDR3 has 16 amino acids. In nucleotides, the CDR3 is TGTGCCAGCAGCGTTGGACTAGCGGGATTCCAAGAGACCCAGTACTTC. It codes for CASSVGLAGFQETQYF.

The chain links TRBV30 to TRBJ1-1; D gene unclear. Germline assignment: CDR1 GTSNPN and CDR2 SVGIG (reference sequence). V dropped 1 base and J dropped 4 bases, with 16 bases sitting between them. The CDR3 totals 15 residues. CDR3 nucleotide sequence: TGTGCCTGGAGTGCCCTGAATACAGTGGGCACTGAAGCTTTCTTT. Protein product: CAWSALNTVGTEAFF. Complete variable domain (other parts from reference TRBV30 and TRBJ1-1): SQTIHQWPATLVQPVGSPLSLECTVEGTSNPNLYWYRQAAGRGLQLLFYSVGIGQISSEVPQNLSASRPQDRQFILSSKKLLLSDSGFYLCAWSALNTVGTEAFFGQGTRLTVV.

J is TRBJ2-5 and V is TRBV7-8; possible D gene TRBD2, 5 bases. The germline V and J ends were trimmed by 0 bases and 5 bases, with 10 bases remaining between them. The CDR3 loop spans 14 amino acids. The germline V gene encodes CDR1 SGHVS and CDR2 FQNEAQ. CDR3 DNA: TGTGCCAGCAGCTTAGCGGCTCCGGGGGAGACCCAGTACTTC. This gives the protein CASSLAAPGETQYF.

This clone was counted a few times. This sequence joins TRBV28 and TRBJ2-7; TRBD1 aligns across 9 bases. The length of the CDR3 is 15 residues. Trimming cost V 2 bases and J 6 bases; bases outside gene matches: 8. Germline V gene lookup returns CDR1 MDHEN and CDR2 SYDVKM. The CDR3 coding sequence is TGTGCCAGCAGTTTACCCACAGGGGGCAGAGCCGAGCAGTACTTC. Translated, it gives CASSLPTGGRAEQYF.

This sequence joins TRBV4-1 and TRBJ2-5; 9 nucleotides match TRBD1. CDR3 length: 17 amino acids. The junction had 11 bases not matched to a gene; V was cut back by 2 bases and J by 4 bases. CDR1 is MGHRA and CDR2 is YSYEKL in the germline V gene. This CDR3 is CASSQHVPGQGTETQYF. The CDR3 coding sequence is TGCGCCAGCAGCCAACACGTCCCGGGACAGGGAACAGAGACCCAGTACTTC.

This rearrangement joins TRBV7-2 to TRBJ2-7, with 9 bases fitting TRBD1. The CDR3 extends over 13 amino acids. Trimming removed 4 bases from V and 3 bases from J; junction bases left unmatched: 1. From germline, CDR1 is SGHTA and CDR2 FQGNSA. This CDR3 reads CASSSTGGYEQYF. The CDR3, as DNA: TGTGCCAGCAGCTCGACAGGGGGCTACGAGCAGTACTTC.

The chain has TRBV5-1 and TRBJ1-2; D is unresolved. The CDR3 covers 14 residues. CDR1 is SGHRS and CDR2 is YFSETQ in the germline V gene. Trimming pared 0 bases from V and 4 bases from J, leaving 10 bases between. The CDR3 loop reads CASSLGGGVYGYTF. Written as DNA, the CDR3 is TGCGCCAGCAGCTTGGGAGGTGGTGTCTATGGCTACACCTTC.